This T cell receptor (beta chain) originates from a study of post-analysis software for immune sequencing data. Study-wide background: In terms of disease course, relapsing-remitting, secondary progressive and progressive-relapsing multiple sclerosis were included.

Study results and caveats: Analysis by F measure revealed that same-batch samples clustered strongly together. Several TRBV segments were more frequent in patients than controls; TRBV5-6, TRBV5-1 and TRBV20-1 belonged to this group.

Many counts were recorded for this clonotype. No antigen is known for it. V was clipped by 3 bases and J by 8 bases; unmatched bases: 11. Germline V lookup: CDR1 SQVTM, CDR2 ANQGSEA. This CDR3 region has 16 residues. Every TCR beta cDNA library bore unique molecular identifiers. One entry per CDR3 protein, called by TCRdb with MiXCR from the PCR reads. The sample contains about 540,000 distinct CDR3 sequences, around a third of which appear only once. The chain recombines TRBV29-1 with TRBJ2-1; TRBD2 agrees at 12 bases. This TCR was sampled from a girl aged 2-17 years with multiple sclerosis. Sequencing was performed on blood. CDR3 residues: CSVDSLPSGGADEQFF. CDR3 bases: TGCAGCGTTGACTCCCTCCCTAGCGGGGGGGCCGATGAGCAGTTCTTC.